The 9 T cell receptor beta chains presented below share a single source sample, sequenced in a study of response to subunit inactivated influenza vaccine. TCRdb re-called the RT-PCR reads through MiXCR, storing one row per CDR3 protein. Among roughly 780,000 distinct CDR3 sequences listed, under 20% were seen once. Sequenced material: PBMCs from blood, taken roughly 5 days after vaccination. These receptor sequences come from a man aged 50 or older who received an inactivated influenza vaccine.

The V call is TRBV28, the J call TRBJ2-7, with a weak D call TRBD1 (6 bases). With 7 bases removed from V and 0 bases from J, the gap between germline ends came to 13 bases. The CDR3 consists of 14 residues. Germline-derived CDR1 and CDR2 are MDHEN and SYDVKM. This chain's CDR3 is CASNTGWTSYEQYF. In nucleotides, the CDR3 is TGTGCCAGCAATACAGGGTGGACCTCCTACGAGCAGTACTTC. Combining the CDR3 with reference TRBV28 and TRBJ2-7 gives the whole variable domain DVKVTQSSRYLVKRTGEKVFLECVQDMDHENMFWYRQDPGLGLRLIYFSYDVKMKEKGDIPEGYSVSREKKERFSLILESASTNQTSMYLCASNTGWTSYEQYFGPGTRLTVT.

The chain joins TRBV14 to TRBJ2-1, with 7 bases fitting TRBD1. The length of the CDR3 is 16 residues. The germline V gene encodes CDR1 SGHDN and CDR2 FVKESK. V lost 0 bases and J lost 5; bases outside the gene matches: 7. CDR3 sequence (DNA): TGTGCCAGCAGCCAAGATGACAGGGCAGGGGACAATGAGCAGTTCTTC. It specifies CASSQDDRAGDNEQFF.

The DNA for the CDR3 is TGTGCCAGCAGCTTGGGATCGTCCCGTGGGGAGACCCAGTACTTC. This codes for CASSLGSSRGETQYF. This chain connects TRBV5-5 to TRBJ2-5; no reliable D call. Looked up from germline, CDR1 is SGHKS and CDR2 is YYEKEE (reference sequence). Trimming removed 0 bases at V and 5 bases at J, with 14 bases between. The CDR3 is made up of 15 amino acids.

The chain has TRBV7-2 and TRBJ2-3; D is uncertain. Trimming cost V 5 bases and J 4 bases, with 10 bases left between them. The CDR3 has 13 amino acids. Looked up from germline, CDR1 is SGHTA and CDR2 is FQGNSA. CDR3 bases: TGTGCCAGCAGCCGTCCGGGCCCAGATACGCAGTATTTT. Residues: CASSRPGPDTQYF.

The rearrangement joins TRBV28 to TRBJ2-7; TRBD2 agrees at 14 bases. With V trimmed by 5 bases and J by 6 bases, 12 bases remained unmatched. Germline V gene sequence: CDR1 MDHEN, CDR2 SYDVKM. The CDR3 contains 17 residues. The CDR3 nucleotides read TGTGCCAGCAGTCGACTAGCGGGGGGGTCTCCCCCTCTCGAGCAGTACTTC. Translation gives CASSRLAGGSPPLEQYF.

The rearrangement links TRBV20-1 to TRBJ2-5; 9 nucleotides agree with TRBD2. CDR1 DFQATT and CDR2 SNEGSKA come from the germline V gene (reference sequence). This CDR3 region has 16 residues. V dropped 3 bases and J dropped 5; count of bases not matched to a gene: 13. The CDR3 DNA reads TGCAGTGCTAGTGATAGCGGGAGCATTACAATGGAGACCCAGTACTTC. Amino acids: CSASDSGSITMETQYF.

The genes are TRBV12-3 or TRBV12-4 and TRBJ2-2; D not certain. Trimming took 5 bases from V and 3 from J, leaving 7 bases between them. The CDR3 is made up of 13 amino acids. In DNA, the CDR3 is TGTGCCAGCAGTCCAGTTTACACCGGGGAGCTGTTTTTT. It codes for CASSPVYTGELFF.

V and J are TRBV29-1 and TRBJ2-1, with D possibly matching TRBD2 (5 bases). The CDR3 length is 12 residues. With 4 bases removed from V and 5 bases from J, the gap between germline ends came to 9 bases. Germline V lookup: CDR1 SQVTM, CDR2 ANQGSEA. This CDR3 reads CSVARANNEQFF. The CDR3, as DNA: TGCAGCGTTGCGAGGGCCAACAATGAGCAGTTCTTC.

V and J are TRBV6-5 and TRBJ2-7, with D possibly being TRBD1 or TRBD2 (6 bases each). The CDR3 consists of 17 residues. Germline V gene data show CDR1 as MNHEY and CDR2 as SVGAGI. The germline V and J ends were trimmed by 0 bases and 0 bases, with 15 bases remaining between them. The CDR3 loop is CASSYSSSGASSYEQYF. Here the CDR3 DNA reads TGTGCCAGCAGTTACTCTTCTTCGGGGGCCAGCTCCTACGAGCAGTACTTC.